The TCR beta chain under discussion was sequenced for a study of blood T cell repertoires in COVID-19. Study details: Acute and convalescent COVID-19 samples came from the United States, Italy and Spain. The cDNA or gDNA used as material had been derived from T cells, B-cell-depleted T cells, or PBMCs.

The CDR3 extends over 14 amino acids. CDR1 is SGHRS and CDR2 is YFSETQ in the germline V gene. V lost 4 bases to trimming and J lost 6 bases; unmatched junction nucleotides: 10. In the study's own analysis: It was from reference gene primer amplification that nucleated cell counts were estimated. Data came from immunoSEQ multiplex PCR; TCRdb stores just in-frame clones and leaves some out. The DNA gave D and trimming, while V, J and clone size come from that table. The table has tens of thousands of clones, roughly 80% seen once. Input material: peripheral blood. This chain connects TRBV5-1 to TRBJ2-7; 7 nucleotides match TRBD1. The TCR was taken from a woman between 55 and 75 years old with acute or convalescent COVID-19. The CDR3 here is CASSNQGGLGEQYF. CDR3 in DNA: TGCGCCAGCAGCAATCAAGGGGGCTTGGGCGAGCAGTACTTC.